This TCR beta chain was retrieved from a study of blood T cells in healthy people across ages. About the study: T cells yielded about one barcoded beta molecule per two cells through template switching.

CDR1 and CDR2 from the germline V gene are MNHEY and SVGAGI. V lost 0 bases to trimming and J lost 0 bases, with 9 bases between them. The CDR3 extends over 15 amino acids. PCR was performed a second time for 7 to 11 cycles using a sample-barcoded 5' primer and a J-beta primer mix. TCRdb reprocessed the 5' RACE reads via MiXCR and lists one record per CDR3 protein. This table has about 1.8 million distinct CDR3 sequences, about 50% appearing once. Note on this clonotype: What it binds is not known.

Ten milliliters of peripheral blood were drawn from each donor into EDTA-treated tubes. Study observations and caveats: Naive CD4+ cell counts and diversity both ran higher in long-lived than in aged donors.

This clonotype originated in a woman aged 40 to 50 in good health. The chain carries TRBV6-5 and TRBJ2-7; either TRBD1 or TRBD2 may fit D (5 bases each). The sample consisted of blood. The CDR3 loop is CASSYSGVSSYEQYF. DNA for the CDR3: TGTGCCAGCAGTTACTCGGGGGTCAGCTCCTACGAGCAGTACTTC.